This T cell receptor (beta chain) was recorded in a study of T cells in Graves' hyperthyroidism and ophthalmopathy (dated by TCRdb to between 2018 and 2021). About the investigation overall: Peripheral blood was sampled at the time of initial diagnosis, prior to any treatment. To identify TCR V-J signatures that set the groups apart, the researchers used a discovery cohort of 100 or so patients, made up of 40 to 45 with Graves' ophthalmopathy and 57 with stable Graves' hyperthyroidism. Prospective prediction of ophthalmopathy was tested in an independent validation cohort consisting of roughly 20 hyperthyroidism patients and about 17 patients who later progressed to ophthalmopathy. The roughly 100 discovery patients were randomly divided into training and test sets at a 7:3 ratio. Thyroid tissue and blood T-cell repertoires from six Graves' hyperthyroidism patients were also compared in the study. Once sampling was done, hyperthyroidism patients were given methimazole at a starting dose of 30 mg daily, whereas ophthalmopathy patients were given high-dose intravenous methylprednisolone. The paper reports TCR Vbeta CDR3 sequencing of about 140 peripheral blood samples: around 45 ophthalmopathy, some 80 hyperthyroidism and roughly 17 progressor patients. Findings and caveats that apply to the study as a whole: Ophthalmopathy was separated from stable hyperthyroidism by a 13 V-J signature model, with around 90% sensitivity and around 81% specificity obtained in cross-validation and 80%/75% obtained in testing. No statistical method was used to set the sample size in advance, and investigators knew the group allocation. In validation, progression to ophthalmopathy was predicted by the model with 65% to 71% sensitivity and under 85% specificity, a median of approximately 6.5 months before onset. Most expanded thyroid clonotypes (frequency above 0.001) were also found in blood, which suggests that blood repertoires may mirror thyroid immune responses.

Moderately to severely active disease, a Clinical Activity Score of at least 3, a NOSPECS grade of at least 4, and a duration under 3 months were present in ophthalmopathy patients. The study excluded patients with uncontrolled infections, other autoimmune diseases, pregnancy or lactation. Diagnoses relied on clinical symptoms, serum thyroxine and TRAb, thyroid ultrasound and orbital computed tomography. PBMCs were isolated from more than 9 ml of fresh peripheral blood by Ficoll-Paque density gradient centrifugation. Total RNA was extracted using Trizol reagent, and RNA quality was assessed on an Agilent 2100 Bioanalyzer. Worth noting for this clonotype: Its antigen has not been determined. Base qualities are not recorded, but no much larger clone differs from it by a single base.

Amplification of TCR beta CDR3 regions was carried out from RNA transcripts. For the first round of RT-PCR on the TCR CDR3, the HTBI primer set was used together with the Qiagen OneStep RT-PCR kit. A second multiplex PCR round built the libraries, followed by size selection and purification. Libraries were sequenced paired-end with 100 bp reads on an Illumina HiSeq2000. The source study handled its data this way. SOAPnuke was used to process the raw data, throwing out any read that contained adapters or uncalled bases, had a mean Phred below 15, or lacked an exact constant-primer or identifier match. COPE v1.2.5 was used to merge the high-quality paired reads, and each unique nucleotide sequence was defined as a clonotype. MiTCR v1.1 was used to align clonotypes to the IMGT TRBV, TRBD and TRBJ reference segments. Analysis was restricted to V-J combinations with a frequency above 0.0001, which covered 99.2% of repertoires. The TCS score was defined as F50 (clonal expansion) divided by E x V (chaos), with BLOSUM62-based TCRdist calculated between CDR3 peptides within each V-J. Welch's t-statistics and random forest reduced 450 to 600 V-J features to 13, which were used in a naive Bayes classifier (R e1071). TCRdb's own reprocessing of the public reads used fastp at Q25 and MiXCR and kept productive beta chains. Rows merge per CDR3 protein into single entries with the most common DNA and genes. None of the V and J calls come from the authors' own analysis; TCRdb made them. This sample is represented by about 610,000 distinct CDR3 sequences; more than 15% of them were singletons. The leading ten clones occupy roughly 3.3% of the sample.

This TCR derives from a woman between 35 and 50 years old with Graves' ophthalmopathy. Sequenced material: blood.

The nucleotides are TGTGCCAGCTCACCGGTTAGATACAATGAGCAGTTCTTC. Translated, this gives CASSPVRYNEQFF. The rearrangement combines TRBV18 with TRBJ2-1, with no confident D gene call. The CDR3 covers 13 residues, taking in both the cysteine and the phenylalanine. CDR3 DNA is the only sequence kept; it has 39 bases, read in frame from the first base. The V and J ends are trimmed by 3 bases and 4 bases, leaving 7 bases between them. Reading the germline V gene gives CDR1 KGHSH and CDR2 LQKENI. Joined to the reference TRBV18 and TRBJ2-1 proteins, this CDR3 gives the full variable domain: NAGVMQNPRHLVRRRGQEARLRCSPMKGHSHVYWYRQLPEEGLKFMVYLQKENIIDESGMPKERFSAEFPKEGPSILRIQQVVRGDSAAYFCASSPVRYNEQFFGPGTRLTVL.